This TCR beta chain stems from a study of control samples from healthy donors and cancer patients. The CDR3 runs to 15 residues. Unmatched junction bases numbered 8, after V lost 5 bases and J lost 4 bases. CDR1 SGHTA and CDR2 FQGNSA come from the germline V gene. The table came from immunoSEQ multiplex PCR; TCRdb's copy has only in-frame clones and leaves some out. The table records around 120,000 clones, over 85% of them present only once. The V gene is TRBV7-2, the J gene TRBJ2-1; TRBD2 agrees at 7 bases. Sequencing was performed on blood. This TCR was recovered from a man under 40 in good health. The CDR3 spells CASSTRGVTYNEQFF. CDR3 bases: TGTGCCAGCAGCACCCGGGGGGTAACTTACAATGAGCAGTTCTTC.